The source of this T cell receptor (beta chain) is a study of OX40 agonist ivuxolimab in advanced cancers. Overall study results and limits: Which antigen the expanded peripheral T cells recognized is unknown. Dosing at 0.1 to 3.0 mg/kg was accompanied by clonal expansion of CD4+ and CD8+ blood T cells by week 6.

The CDR3 extends over 15 amino acids. The J segment lost 5 bases and the V segment lost 2 bases, leaving 6 bases of the junction unmatched. Germline CDR1 and CDR2: SGHRS and YFSETQ. Some clones are missing from TCRdb's copy, which holds only in-frame ones; the method was immunoSEQ multiplex PCR. The sample has over 70,000 clones, about 86% seen once. Note on this clone: The antigen is not known.

The material was CD4+ or CD8+ T cells sorted from blood, obtained in a trial of the OX40 agonist ivuxolimab. The chain has TRBV5-1 and TRBJ1-2, with 10 bases identical to TRBD1. The receptor was isolated from an adult with an advanced solid tumor such as melanoma, head and neck, liver or kidney cancer. DNA of the CDR3: TGCGCCAGCAGCTTCTCCGGGACAGGGGAGTATGGCTACACCTTC. Its protein is CASSFSGTGEYGYTF. The entire variable domain, with the rest obtained from reference TRBV5-1 and TRBJ1-2, is as follows: KAGVTQTPRYLIKTRGQQVTLSCSPISGHRSVSWYQQTPGQGLQFLFEYFSETQRNKGNFPGRFSGRQFSNSRSEMNVSTLELGDSALYLCASSFSGTGEYGYTFGSGTRLTVV.